This T cell receptor beta chain was identified in a study of somatic mutations in cytotoxic T cells in rheumatoid arthritis. Looking at the study overall: Certain V beta antibody-stained T-cell populations, V beta1+ cells sequenced for TCRB among them, were flow-sorted to nearly 100% purity.

The assay was immunoSEQ multiplex PCR, and TCRdb's table has in-frame clones only and misses some. The table records about 11,000 clones, around three quarters of them present only once. Study observations and caveats: The study found that the largest CD8+ clone exceeded 20% of CD8+ cells in about an eighth of the 65 patients.

As regards this clone: Its specificity is not known.

CDR1 and CDR2 (germline): SNHLY, FYNNEI. The CDR3 runs to 14 residues. V gave up 8 bases and J gave up 7 bases; unmatched junction bases: 9. What was sequenced was CD8+ T cells sorted from blood. This sequence was found in an adult with rheumatoid arthritis. This rearrangement joins TRBV2 to TRBJ2-1; 9 bases line up with TRBD2. CDR3 region: CASGIAGVVNEQFF. The CDR3 nucleotides are TGTGCCAGCGGGATAGCGGGGGTGGTAAATGAGCAGTTCTTC.